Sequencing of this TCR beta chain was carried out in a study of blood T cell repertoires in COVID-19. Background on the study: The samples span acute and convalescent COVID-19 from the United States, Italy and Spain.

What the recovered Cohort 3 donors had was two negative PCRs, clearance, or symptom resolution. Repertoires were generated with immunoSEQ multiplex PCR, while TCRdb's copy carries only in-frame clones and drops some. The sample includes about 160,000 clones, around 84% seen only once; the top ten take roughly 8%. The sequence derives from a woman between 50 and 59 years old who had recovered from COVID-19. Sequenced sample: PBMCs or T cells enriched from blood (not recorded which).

CDR3 loop: CASRLVQGDEAFF. The DNA for the CDR3 is TGCGCCAGCAGGTTAGTACAGGGCGATGAAGCTTTCTTT. This chain uses TRBV5-1 with TRBJ1-1, with D tentatively TRBD1 (6 bases). V shed 5 bases and J shed 7 bases, with 15 bases lying between them. CDR1 SGHRS and CDR2 YFSETQ come from the germline V gene. The CDR3 sequence is 13 residues long.